This is a list of T cell receptor beta chains from one sample in a study of identical twins. TCRdb itself ran the 5' RACE reads through MiXCR, one entry per CDR3 protein. Of 1.5 million to 2 million distinct CDR3 sequences in the sample, roughly 35% are singletons; the top ten hold about 0.3%. The source material was cord blood. The receptors were gathered from a newborn girl in good health. The CDR3 runs from the conserved cysteine through the conserved F or W. The D gene is left open where the match is weak. Some rows have no size entry. The others give once, few or many, or a class for an expanded clone.

V gene: TRBV3-1; J gene: TRBJ2-4; CDR3 length: 16; D gene: TRBD2; clone size: .; CDR3 DNA: TGTGCCAGCAGCCCCTTCGGGGGGAGGGCCAAAAACATTCAGTACTTC; CDR3 protein: CASSPFGGRAKNIQYF
V gene: TRBV29-1; J gene: TRBJ1-2; CDR3 length: 12; D gene: TRBD1; clone size: many; CDR3 DNA: TGCAGCGTTGGGGGACAGGGATATGGCTACACCTTC; CDR3 protein: CSVGGQGYGYTF
V gene: TRBV28; J gene: TRBJ1-6; CDR3 length: 16; D gene: TRBD1; clone size: .; CDR3 DNA: TGTGCCAGCAGTTTGCGGACAGGGCTAGTGAATTCACCCCTCCACTTT; CDR3 protein: CASSLRTGLVNSPLHF
V gene: TRBV28; J gene: TRBJ2-1; CDR3 length: 13; D gene: .; clone size: few; CDR3 DNA: TGTGCCAGCGGGGTGGTAGGGGACAATGAGCAGTTCTTC; CDR3 protein: CASGVVGDNEQFF
V gene: TRBV4-2; J gene: TRBJ1-1; CDR3 length: 13; D gene: .; clone size: few; CDR3 DNA: TGTGCCAGCAGCCAAGATCGACAGGTAAAAGCTTTCTTT; CDR3 protein: CASSQDRQVKAFF
V gene: TRBV6-1; J gene: TRBJ2-2; CDR3 length: 16; D gene: TRBD2; clone size: .; CDR3 DNA: TGTGCCAGCAGCCCGGGACTAGCTTCGAACACCGGGGAGCTGTTTTTT; CDR3 protein: CASSPGLASNTGELFF
V gene: TRBV18; J gene: TRBJ2-7; CDR3 length: 12; D gene: .; clone size: .; CDR3 DNA: TGTGCCAGCTCACCACTTGGGCACGAGCAGTACTTC; CDR3 protein: CASSPLGHEQYF
V gene: TRBV12-3/TRBV12-4; J gene: TRBJ1-1; CDR3 length: 22; D gene: .; clone size: .; CDR3 DNA: .; CDR3 protein: CASSFQGSYGYTFGSANTEAFF
V gene: TRBV18; J gene: TRBJ2-1; CDR3 length: 14; D gene: .; clone size: .; CDR3 DNA: TGTGCCAGCTCACCATTGTCAGGGGACAATGAGCAGTTCTTC; CDR3 protein: CASSPLSGDNEQFF
V gene: TRBV3-1; J gene: TRBJ2-1; CDR3 length: 15; D gene: TRBD2; clone size: few; CDR3 DNA: TGTGCCAGCAGTCGCTACCTAGCGGGGTACAATGAGCAGTTCTTC; CDR3 protein: CASSRYLAGYNEQFF
V gene: TRBV27; J gene: TRBJ2-7; CDR3 length: 17; D gene: .; clone size: .; CDR3 DNA: TGTGCCAGCAGTCCCCGCTCCCCTCCGTCCAGCTCCTACGAGCAGTACTTC; CDR3 protein: CASSPRSPPSSSYEQYF
V gene: TRBV5-1; J gene: TRBJ2-7; CDR3 length: 15; D gene: .; clone size: few; CDR3 DNA: TGCGCCAGCAGCTTTATGTGGAGTAGCCCCCACGAGCAGTACTTC; CDR3 protein: CASSFMWSSPHEQYF
V gene: TRBV7-8; J gene: TRBJ2-5; CDR3 length: 11; D gene: .; clone size: .; CDR3 DNA: TGTGCCAGCAGCCTGATAGACAGGCAGTACTTC; CDR3 protein: CASSLIDRQYF
V gene: TRBV5-1; J gene: TRBJ2-7; CDR3 length: 14; D gene: TRBD1; clone size: .; CDR3 DNA: TGCGCCAGCAGCTTTTGGACAGGGGTCTACGAGCAGTACTTC; CDR3 protein: CASSFWTGVYEQYF
V gene: TRBV12-5; J gene: TRBJ2-7; CDR3 length: 16; D gene: TRBD2; clone size: .; CDR3 DNA: TGTGCTAGTGGTCTTATAGCGGGACGCTCCTACAATGAGCAGTACTTC; CDR3 protein: CASGLIAGRSYNEQYF
V gene: TRBV28; J gene: TRBJ2-3; CDR3 length: 11; D gene: .; clone size: many; CDR3 DNA: TGTGCCAGCCGACTAATCGATACGCAGTATTTT; CDR3 protein: CASRLIDTQYF
V gene: TRBV12-3/TRBV12-4; J gene: TRBJ1-5; CDR3 length: 15; D gene: .; clone size: many; CDR3 DNA: TGTGCCAGCTGGCGGGGAGCTCATAGCAATCAGCCCCAGCATTTT; CDR3 protein: CASWRGAHSNQPQHF
V gene: TRBV20-1; J gene: TRBJ2-3; CDR3 length: 15; D gene: .; clone size: once; CDR3 DNA: TGCAGTGCTAGAGAACAAGCCCTCGGCACAGATACGCAGTATTTT; CDR3 protein: CSAREQALGTDTQYF
V gene: TRBV3-1; J gene: TRBJ2-5; CDR3 length: 17; D gene: .; clone size: .; CDR3 DNA: TGTGCCAGCAGCCAAGACCGGGACCCACTACCTCAAGAGACCCAGTACTTC; CDR3 protein: CASSQDRDPLPQETQYF
V gene: TRBV20-1; J gene: TRBJ2-7; CDR3 length: 15; D gene: TRBD2; clone size: .; CDR3 DNA: TGCACCGCTAACCCCCTAGCGGGAGGAGGGATCGAGCAGTACTTC; CDR3 protein: CTANPLAGGGIEQYF
V gene: TRBV27; J gene: TRBJ2-1; CDR3 length: 14; D gene: .; clone size: few; CDR3 DNA: TGTGCCAGCAGTTTACGGGGTAGCAGGAATGAGCAGTTCTTC; CDR3 protein: CASSLRGSRNEQFF
V gene: TRBV29-1; J gene: TRBJ2-1; CDR3 length: 16; D gene: .; clone size: few; CDR3 DNA: TGCAGCGTTGAGCCGCTAAGGGAAGCCATCTACAATGAGCAGTTCTTC; CDR3 protein: CSVEPLREAIYNEQFF